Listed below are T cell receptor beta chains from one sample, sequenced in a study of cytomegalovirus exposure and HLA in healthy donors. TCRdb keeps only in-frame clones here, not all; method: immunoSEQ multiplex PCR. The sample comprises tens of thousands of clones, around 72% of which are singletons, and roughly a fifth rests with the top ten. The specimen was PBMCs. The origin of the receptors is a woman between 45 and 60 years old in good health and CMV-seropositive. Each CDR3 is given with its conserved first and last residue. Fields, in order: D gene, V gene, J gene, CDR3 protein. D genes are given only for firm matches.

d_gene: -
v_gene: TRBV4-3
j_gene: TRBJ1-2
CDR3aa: CASSQDGGSYGYTF

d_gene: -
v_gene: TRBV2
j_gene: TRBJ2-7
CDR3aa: CASRRTSWEQYF

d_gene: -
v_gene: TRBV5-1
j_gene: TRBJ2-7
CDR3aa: CASSVDNFERPYF

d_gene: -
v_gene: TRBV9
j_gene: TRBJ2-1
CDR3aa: CASSVDGRLYNEQFF

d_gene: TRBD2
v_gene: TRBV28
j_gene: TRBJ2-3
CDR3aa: CASMASGSRDTQYF

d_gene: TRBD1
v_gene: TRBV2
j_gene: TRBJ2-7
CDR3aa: CASSPGTGNSYEQYF

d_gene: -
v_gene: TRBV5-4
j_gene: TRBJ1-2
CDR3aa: CASSPRELSYGYTF

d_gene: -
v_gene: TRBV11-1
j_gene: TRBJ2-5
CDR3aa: CASSSSGGLRETQYF

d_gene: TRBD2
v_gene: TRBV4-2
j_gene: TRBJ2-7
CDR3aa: CASSPSGTSYEQYF

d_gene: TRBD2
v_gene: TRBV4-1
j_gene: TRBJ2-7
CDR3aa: CASSQAHRLARTGEQYF

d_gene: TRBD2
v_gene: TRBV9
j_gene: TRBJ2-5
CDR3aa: CASSVAPSGRETQYF

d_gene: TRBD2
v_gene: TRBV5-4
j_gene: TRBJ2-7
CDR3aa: CASSSGGPGRSYEQYF

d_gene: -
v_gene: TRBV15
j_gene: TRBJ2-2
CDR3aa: CATSRDRTQGGAIGELFF

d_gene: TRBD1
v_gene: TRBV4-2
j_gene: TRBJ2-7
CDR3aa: CASSQGLGQGTYEQYF

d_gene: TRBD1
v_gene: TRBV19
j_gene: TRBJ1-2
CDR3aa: CASSTSTGGYGYTF

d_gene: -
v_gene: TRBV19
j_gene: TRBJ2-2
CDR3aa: CATLAPGQGFPVGELFF

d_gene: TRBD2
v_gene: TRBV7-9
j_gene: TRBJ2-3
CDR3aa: CATRLAGGLDTQYF

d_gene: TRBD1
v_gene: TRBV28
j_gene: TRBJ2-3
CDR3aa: CASRLTGDRRGTDTQYF

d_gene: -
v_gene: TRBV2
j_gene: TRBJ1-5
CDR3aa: CASTTQGGNQPQHF

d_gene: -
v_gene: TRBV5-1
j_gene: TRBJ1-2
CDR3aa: CASSLVGGLLESGYTF

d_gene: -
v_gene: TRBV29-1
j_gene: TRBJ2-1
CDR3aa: CSVLRRGRENEQFF

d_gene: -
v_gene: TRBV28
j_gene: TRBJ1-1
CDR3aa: CASSLAGAEAFF

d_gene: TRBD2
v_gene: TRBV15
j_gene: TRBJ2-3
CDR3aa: CATSRGVSGPRTDTQYF

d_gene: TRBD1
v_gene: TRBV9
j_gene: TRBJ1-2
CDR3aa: CASSVSNRGERGYTF

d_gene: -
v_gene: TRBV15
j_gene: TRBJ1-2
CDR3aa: CATSSERGNGYTF